This T cell receptor beta chain originates from a study of control samples from healthy donors and cancer patients. TCRdb keeps only in-frame clones here, not all; method: immunoSEQ multiplex PCR. The profile shows 100,000 to 150,000 clones, around nine tenths of them singletons. This CDR3 is built from 13 residues. Germline CDR1 reads GTSNPN; CDR2 reads SVGIG (reference sequence). V was shortened by 2 bases and J by 3 bases, with 8 bases between the two germline ends. A remark on this clone: The sample contains more than one DNA sequence encoding this CDR3.

The clonotype originates from a man aged 40-50 years in good health. The chain is built from TRBV30 and TRBJ1-5; D is perhaps TRBD1 (6 bases). The sequenced material came from blood. The CDR3 loop is CAWSTGPNQPQHF. DNA of the CDR3: TGTGCCTGGAGTACAGGGCCCAATCAGCCCCAGCATTTT.